The source of this TCR beta chain is a study of T cell responses to AZD1222 COVID-19 vaccine. Study conclusions and caveats: Nearly half of unique spike-specific TCRs reportedly avoided B.1.351 and B.1.1.7 mutated regions. Recipients of two AZD1222 doses showed rising Spike-specific TCR breadth and depth. Spike as a whole was targeted by vaccine-associated CD4 TCRs, dominant at 160-218 and 743-854.

Of note for this clone: Its specificity is not known.

The repertoire was sequenced with immunoSEQ multiplex PCR; TCRdb's copy has only in-frame clones and lacks some. The sample has about 83,000 clones, 86% seen once. Germline CDR1 and CDR2: GTSNPN and SVGIG (reference sequence). V lost 5 bases and J lost 6; bases outside the gene matches: 9. This CDR3 contains 14 residues. V and J are TRBV30 and TRBJ2-7; 11 bases are a match to TRBD1. This TCR was sampled from an adult in good health. The sequencing used peripheral blood, collected on day 0 of AZD1222 vaccination. The CDR3 bases are TGTGCCTGGGCGACCGGGACAGGGGGGAGCGAGCAGTACTTC. Translating gives CAWATGTGGSEQYF.